This entry lists 20 T cell receptor beta chains sequenced from one sample in a study of T cells in Graves' hyperthyroidism and ophthalmopathy. From RNA transcripts, TCR beta CDR3 regions were amplified. HTBI primers were the set used in a first-round RT-PCR of the TCR CDR3. MiXCR, applied by TCRdb to the multiplex PCR reads, yields one record per CDR3 protein. This sample has under 700,000 distinct CDR3 sequences, with under 60% found just once. The sample comprised peripheral blood or thyroid tissue (not recorded which). The receptors were sampled from a woman under 30 with Graves' hyperthyroidism.

With respect to this clonotype: This may be a read error, as it is one base from a much larger clone. The genes are TRBV29-1 and TRBJ2-7, with 8 nucleotides matching TRBD2. The CDR3 totals 13 residues. Trimming cost V 6 bases and J 5 bases; bases outside gene matches: 9. CDR1 is SQVTM and CDR2 is ANQGSEA in the germline V gene. CDR3 DNA sequence: TGCAGCGTCGCCCAATACGGGAGGGACGAGCAGTACTTC. It translates to CSVAQYGRDEQYF.

This chain links TRBV10-3 with TRBJ2-7, with 8 bases identical to TRBD2. Trimming at V came to 6 bases and at J to 6 bases, leaving 13 bases not matched to a gene. The germline CDR1 and CDR2 sequences are ENHRY and SYGVKD. This CDR3 contains 15 residues. The CDR3 DNA follows: TGTGCCATCAGCTCGACGACCGGGACTAGGCGCGAGCAGTACTTC. It translates to CAISSTTGTRREQYF.

The gene calls are TRBV15 and TRBJ2-5; D unclear. V was cut by 0 bases and J by 5 bases, with 13 bases left in between. CDR3 length: 15 residues. The germline CDR1 and CDR2 sequences are LNHNV and YYDKDF (reference sequence). CDR3 amino acids: CATSRDRVAEETQYF. The CDR3 DNA reads TGTGCCACCAGCAGAGATCGGGTGGCGGAGGAGACCCAGTACTTC.

This clonotype has a single count. A read error may be the cause here, since a much bigger clone is one base away. The DNA of the CDR3 is TGTGCCACCGGCCGGGGGGTCCAAGAGACCCAGTACTTC. Translating gives CATGRGVQETQYF. The chain couples TRBV2 to TRBJ2-5; 7 bases fit TRBD2. With 10 bases clipped from V and 1 base from J, the junction kept 6 bases outside the gene matches. CDR1 is SNHLY, CDR2 FYNNEI, per germline. The CDR3 covers 13 residues.

The chain joins TRBV19 to TRBJ1-4, with 9 bases identical to TRBD1. V shed 4 bases and J 8 bases; nucleotides not matched to a gene: 8. This CDR3 is 15 amino acids long. The germline gives CDR1 LNHDA, CDR2 SQIVND (reference sequence). The CDR3 bases are TGTGCCAGTAGTAAAAGTCGGGACAGGGTGGAAAAACTGTTTTTT. Translation gives CASSKSRDRVEKLFF.

This clonotype was counted a few times. V gene TRBV24-1 combines with J gene TRBJ1-1; TRBD1 is a possible D gene (5 bases). This CDR3 is built from 16 residues. V lost 5 bases to trimming and J lost 4 bases, with 19 bases between them. Germline V gives CDR1 KGHDR, CDR2 SFDVKD. The CDR3 coding sequence is TGTGCCACCAGTGTAGGGCAGGGTGGACGGCCCACTGAAGCTTTCTTT. It yields the protein CATSVGQGGRPTEAFF.

The rearrangement uses TRBV6-1 and TRBJ1-6; D is uncertain. Germline V gene data show CDR1 as MNHNS and CDR2 as SASEGT. The CDR3 spans 14 residues. V was trimmed by 8 bases and J by 9 bases, leaving 17 bases between them. CDR3 DNA: TGTGCCAGCTCACCACTAAGTCTCGCTTCACCCCTCCACTTT. It specifies CASSPLSLASPLHF.

V is TRBV5-1 and J is TRBJ2-7; 9 nucleotides line up with TRBD1. Germline V CDR1 and CDR2: SGHRS, YFSETQ. The CDR3 has 16 amino acids. Losses at the gene ends were 2 bases for V and 3 bases for J; bases not matched to a gene: 9. The CDR3 sequence is CASSLSYRDRDYEQYF. CDR3 DNA sequence: TGCGCCAGCAGCTTAAGTTACCGGGACAGGGACTACGAGCAGTACTTC.

The chain employs TRBV25-1 and TRBJ1-4, with 8 bases matching TRBD1. Germline CDR1 is MGHDK and CDR2 is SYGVNS. V lost 6 bases to trimming and J lost 1 base; unmatched junction nucleotides: 7. The CDR3 is 16 amino acids. CDR3 residues: CASSPRQGRTNEKLFF. The DNA of the CDR3 is TGTGCCAGCAGCCCGAGACAGGGGAGAACTAATGAAAAACTGTTTTTT.

This clonotype has at least ten counts. The chain employs TRBV7-6 and TRBJ2-7; tentative D call: TRBD2 (6 bases). V gave up 2 bases and J gave up 3 bases, with 8 bases separating them. From germline, CDR1 is SGHVS and CDR2 FNYEAQ. CDR3 size: 13 residues. The CDR3: CASSLLRDYEQYF. The CDR3 DNA reads TGTGCCAGCAGCTTACTGCGGGACTACGAGCAGTACTTC.

This clonotype was seen more than once but under ten times. The genes are TRBV6-5 and TRBJ1-1; 10 bases agree with TRBD1. Germline V gives CDR1 MNHEY, CDR2 SVGAGI. Germline trimming cut 6 bases from V and 3 bases from J; bases unmatched to any gene: 13. The CDR3 has 17 amino acids. The CDR3: CASSALPGQGKDTEAFF. The CDR3 DNA sequence: TGTGCCAGCAGCGCCCTTCCGGGACAGGGGAAGGACACTGAAGCTTTCTTT.

The gene calls are TRBV20-1 and TRBJ2-7, with D hard to call. CDR1 is DFQATT, CDR2 SNEGSKA, per germline (reference sequence). The V gene lost 1 base and the J gene lost 0 bases, with 10 bases spanning the gap. The CDR3 has 14 residues. For the CDR3, the DNA is TGCAGTGCTAGAGTATCGACATCCTCCTACGAGCAGTACTTC. It codes for CSARVSTSSYEQYF.

This clonotype was observed a few times. The V and J genes are TRBV7-9 and TRBJ2-2; TRBD2 aligns across 10 bases. CDR3 length: 15 amino acids. The germline gives CDR1 SEHNR, CDR2 FQNEAQ (reference sequence). With V trimmed by 6 bases and J by 5 bases, 6 bases remained unmatched. The chain's CDR3 is CASRPLAGVTGELFF. The CDR3 nucleotides read TGTGCCAGCAGGCCCCTAGCGGGAGTGACCGGGGAGCTGTTTTTT.

The chain links TRBV20-1 to TRBJ2-2; D gene ambiguous. Germline loops: CDR1 DFQATT, CDR2 SNEGSKA (reference sequence). CDR3 length: 13 residues. Trimming cost V 3 bases and J 4 bases, with 9 bases left between them. The CDR3 spells CSARSPTTGELFF. The DNA for the CDR3 is TGCAGTGCTAGGTCCCCGACCACCGGGGAGCTGTTTTTT.

This clonotype was counted at least ten times. Written as DNA, the CDR3 is TGTGCCAGCAGCCCTCCGGGACAGGGAGACGAGCAGTACTTC. Its protein is CASSPPGQGDEQYF. V and J are TRBV7-8 and TRBJ2-7; 9 nucleotides align to TRBD1. With 5 bases clipped from V and 5 bases from J, the junction kept 7 bases outside the gene matches. The CDR3 has 14 amino acids. Germline V CDR1 and CDR2: SGHVS, FQNEAQ.

The chain couples TRBV20-1 to TRBJ1-4, with 9 bases fitting TRBD1. CDR1 is DFQATT, CDR2 SNEGSKA, per germline (reference sequence). V dropped 1 base and J dropped 6; count of bases not matched to a gene: 0. CDR3 length equals 13 residues. As DNA, the CDR3 is TGCAGTGCTAGAGGGACAGGGGATGAAAAACTGTTTTTT. This sequence encodes CSARGTGDEKLFF.

A note on this clonotype: One end of the junction varies from germline; a read error may be responsible. The rearrangement uses TRBV7-9 and TRBJ2-7, with TRBD1 matching 9 bases. The CDR3 covers 14 residues. Germline values: CDR1 SEHNR, CDR2 FQNEAQ (reference sequence). The CDR3, as DNA: TGTGCCAGCAGCCGGGACAGGGACACCGGGGAGCTGTACTTC. Amino acids: CASSRDRDTGELYF.

CDR3 nucleotide sequence: TGTGCCAGCAGCCTTGCCCGGACAACGCATAATTCACCCCTCCACTTT. This gives the protein CASSLARTTHNSPLHF. This chain joins TRBV11-1 and TRBJ1-6; D may be TRBD1 (5 bases). Germline CDR1 and CDR2: SGHAT and FQDESV (reference sequence). The CDR3 runs 16 residues. Between the trimmed V and J ends, which lost 5 bases and 5 bases, there was a span of 16 bases.

With respect to this clonotype: One junction end disagrees with the germline gene, perhaps due to a read error. The rearrangement joins TRBV6-5 to TRBJ1-1; the D is unclear. CDR1 MNHEY and CDR2 SVGAGI come from the germline V gene. The CDR3 extends over 13 amino acids. The CDR3 coding sequence is TGTGCCATCAGTTACAACGGTGACACTGAAGCTTTCTTT. Translated, it gives CAISYNGDTEAFF.

Details on this clonotype: At one end the junction does not follow the germline gene, possibly because of a read error. V is TRBV7-2 and J is TRBJ1-1, with D possibly matching TRBD1 (6 bases). CDR1 and CDR2 from the germline V gene are SGHTA and FQGNSA. The CDR3 length is 14 residues. The CDR3 nucleotides read TGTGCCAGCAGCTCCTGGCCGGGGGACACTGAAGCTTCCTTT. Translation: CASSSWPGDTEASF. The full variable domain, its missing parts supplied by reference TRBV7-2 and TRBJ1-1, is GAGVSQSPSNKVTEKGKDVELRCDPISGHTALYWYRQSLGQGLEFLIYFQGNSAPDKSGLPSDRFSAERTGGSVSTLTIQRTQQEDSAVYLCASSSWPGDTEASFGQGTRLTVV.